This T cell receptor beta chain was profiled in a study of CD8+ T cells in alopecia areata (dated by TCRdb to 2017 to 2018). In the study overall: Treated patients were enrolled in an open-label pilot trial of oral tofacitinib, 5 to 10 mg twice daily, for moderate-to-severe alopecia areata. Scalp tissue and sorted CD4+ and CD8+ peripheral blood T cells from patchy and totalis/universalis alopecia areata patients and from healthy controls were covered by human TCRbeta sequencing. In treated patients, disease severity was measured using the SALT score, which gives the percentage of scalp surface area affected. Patients stayed on tofacitinib for 6 to 18 months and then had 6 months of follow-up off drug so that delayed response and recurrence could be assessed. Tofacitinib-treated patients had biopsies at baseline and at 4 and 24 weeks of treatment, with a later scalp biopsy in several patients. Clonality in the scalp was compared among normal scalp (n=4), patchy alopecia areata scalp (n=8), and alopecia totalis/universalis scalp (n=8). RNA came from the PAXgene miRNA kit for fixed scalp, the miRNeasy kit for PBMCs, and the RNeasy kit for mouse skin. TCRbeta CDR3 regions were amplified by immunoSEQ multiplex PCR with 35 Vbeta forward and 13 Jbeta reverse primers. The study used high-throughput TCRbeta sequencing to examine T cell clonal expansion in alopecia areata, in both the C3H/HeJ mouse model and human patients. Points the paper makes about the study in general: Because the treated cohort was small and included a single nonresponder, larger studies are needed to assess links between baseline CD8+ expansion and response. Many expanded lesional clones persisted in scalp and blood during tofacitinib treatment, which may partly explain relapse after stopping treatment. Compared with normal scalp, lesional scalp, particularly in alopecia totalis/universalis, had higher clonality and more expanded CD8+ clones, which suggests antigenic drive. Unlike mouse skin, which is dominated by gammadelta T cells, normal human skin has resident alphabeta T cells that are also sequenced, and this complicates analysis of the scalp TCR repertoire. Shared TCR sequences between patients were less evident than in mice, which may be partly attributable to HLA diversity in the patient population. With tofacitinib, both scalp clonality and the number of expanded CD8+ clones among the top 100 scalp clones went down significantly.

The sample's time point label, in plain terms: about 25 weeks on oral tofacitinib. The sample's treatment or condition, from its label and the paper: oral pan-JAK inhibitor, 5-10 mg twice daily. Lesional scalp punch biopsies and peripheral blood were collected from alopecia areata patients. PBMCs were isolated by density centrifugation and stained for CD3, CD4 and CD8, after which CD4+ and CD8+ T cells were sorted on a FACSAria. Library generation was performed with the immunoSEQ multiplex PCR assay. RNA was extracted from all samples and reverse transcribed into cDNA, which served as template for TCR sequencing. SuperScript III was used for first-strand cDNA synthesis, primed with a 2:1 mix of oligo-dT and random hexamers. A synthetic immune receptor repertoire was used to assess amplification bias, and residual bias was removed computationally. Per the source publication's procedure: Raw reads were preprocessed to remove errors, and CDR3 was defined by IMGT conventions from the conserved cysteine to phenylalanine. Clonality was calculated as 1 minus Shannon entropy normalized by log2 of the number of productive unique TCRs. Whether each scalp clone was CD4 or CD8 was inferred by checking scalp TCRbeta sequences against the CD4 and CD8 repertoires from sorted blood. Held by TCRdb, this immuneACCESS table contains in-frame sequences only and omits some clones. Under half of the omission traces to an unresolved V gene where checked; the cause of the rest is unknown. V, J and clone size are those of that table, while D and trimming were read from the DNA. The sample profile shows hundreds of thousands of clones; more than 45% of them were found once. The top ten constitute around 1.7% of the sample.

The germline V gene (reference sequence) gives CDR1 as GTSNPN and CDR2 as SVGIG. V is cut back by 7 bases and J by 3 bases, with 3 bases in the junction unmatched. Reading from cysteine to phenylalanine, the CDR3 counts 13 amino acids. Only the CDR3 region is kept as DNA, spanning 39 bases read in frame from base 1. In the case of this clone: Which antigen it targets is not known. One base away there is no much larger clone; base qualities are not given.

The source material was CD4+ T cells sorted from blood, sampled at week 24, from a patient treated with tofacitinib. The V and J segments used are TRBV30 and TRBJ1-6, and 7 bases in between align with TRBD1. The clonotype was recovered from a human donor with alopecia areata. The DNA is as follows: TGTGCCTTCGACAGGGTCTATAATTCACCCCTCCACTTT. Its coded protein is CAFDRVYNSPLHF.